This T cell receptor (beta chain) is from a study of post-analysis software for immune sequencing data. About the study: The disease courses spanned relapsing-remitting, secondary progressive and progressive-relapsing forms of multiple sclerosis. Overall study results and limits: When compared against controls, multiple sclerosis patients showed significantly lower normalized Chao1 diversity. Roughly five TRBV segments were significantly more frequent in patients than in controls. TRBV5-6, TRBV5-1 and TRBV20-1 were among these segments.

The authors incorporated unique molecular identifiers into the TCR beta cDNA libraries. Around 500,000 cDNA molecules were obtained per 1 to 10 million input T cells. TCRdb reanalysed the PCR reads using MiXCR and keeps one entry per CDR3 protein. The table has hundreds of thousands of distinct CDR3 sequences, less than 35% seen once. Comments on this clonotype: Its antigen remains unknown.

The junction had 11 bases not matched to a gene; V was cut back by 4 bases and J by 4 bases. The germline V gene encodes CDR1 SGHTA and CDR2 FQGNSA. This CDR3 contains 17 residues. Sequencing input: blood. This sequence was found in a girl aged 5 to 17 with multiple sclerosis. The V call is TRBV7-2, the J call TRBJ1-3; 9 bases map to TRBD1. The CDR3 DNA follows: TGTGCCAGCAGCTCAACCGGGACAGGGTTTTTCGGAAACACCATATATTTT. Protein: CASSSTGTGFFGNTIYF.